A selection of T cell receptor beta chains follows, all from one sample in a study of T-cell reconstitution after alpha-beta-depleted transplantation in children. TCRdb passed the PCR reads through MiXCR, listing each CDR3 protein once. Here the sample spans around 410,000 distinct CDR3 sequences, under 13% being singletons. The specimen was PBMCs from the stem cell graft donor, collected from the stem cell graft. The source is a human donor who donated a stem cell graft to a child with acute myeloid leukemia. Each CDR3 is given with its conserved first and last residue. A D gene is named only where the DNA matches it firmly. Only part of the rows carry a size: once, few, many, or a class if the clone is expanded.

size | J | D | V | CDR3 | DNA
. | TRBJ2-3 | . | TRBV14 | CASSQDVGTDTQYF | TGTGCCAGCAGCCAAGACGTAGGCACAGATACGCAGTATTTT
many | TRBJ1-1 | . | TRBV15 | CATSRHFGTEAFF | TGTGCCACCAGCAGGCATTTTGGCACTGAAGCTTTCTTT
. | TRBJ2-3 | . | TRBV5-4 | CASSLWLDTQYF | TGTGCCAGCAGCTTGTGGCTAGATACGCAGTATTTT
many | TRBJ2-5 | . | TRBV7-2 | CASSFQAHQETQYF | TGTGCCAGCAGCTTTCAGGCCCACCAAGAGACCCAGTACTTC
. | TRBJ2-3 | . | TRBV20-1 | CSARVGGNTDTQYF | TGCAGTGCTAGAGTTGGGGGAAACACAGATACGCAGTATTTT
. | TRBJ2-3 | TRBD2 | TRBV12-3/TRBV12-4 | CASRRLAASTDTQYF | TGTGCCAGCAGACGACTAGCGGCTAGCACAGATACGCAGTATTTT
. | TRBJ1-4 | . | TRBV29-1 | CSVRAGEKLFF | TGCAGCGTCCGGGCTGGTGAAAAACTGTTTTTT
once | TRBJ2-3 | . | TRBV5-1 | CASSLDVTRGPDTQYF | TGCGCCAGCAGCTTGGATGTGACTAGAGGACCAGATACGCAGTATTTT
once | TRBJ2-3 | . | TRBV20-1 | CSAGRWDSTDTQYF | TGCAGTGCCGGACGATGGGACAGCACAGATACGCAGTATTTT
many | TRBJ1-5 | . | TRBV12-3/TRBV12-4 | CASSFGTRTNQPQHF | TGTGCCAGCAGTTTTGGGACAAGGACGAATCAGCCCCAGCATTTT
. | TRBJ2-7 | TRBD2 | TRBV7-2 | CASSGAGTTNEQYF | TGTGCCAGCAGCGGAGCCGGGACTACAAACGAGCAGTACTTC
. | TRBJ1-6 | TRBD1 | TRBV9 | CASSDETGTANSPLHF | TGTGCCAGCAGCGACGAAACCGGGACAGCTAATTCACCCCTCCACTTT
few | TRBJ2-3 | TRBD2 | TRBV30 | CAWTGLADTDTQYF | TGTGCCTGGACAGGACTAGCGGACACAGATACGCAGTATTTT